The sequence of this TCR beta chain was determined in a study of cytomegalovirus exposure and HLA in healthy donors. Study results and limitations: Overall, approximately 150 TCR beta chains were annotated as cytomegalovirus-associated.

PCR employed 60 Vbeta and 13 Jbeta primers. Original handling: In a later analysis, roughly 10 million of about 80 million unique beta chains occurred in at least two donors. Assay used: immunoSEQ multiplex PCR; TCRdb lists only in-frame clones, some missing. V and J calls plus clone size are reproduced from that table; the DNA served to infer D and trimming. This table holds about 160,000 clones, about 81% found once. Regarding this clone: No antigen is known for it.

Germline V gene lookup returns CDR1 MNHEY and CDR2 SVGAGI. The CDR3 has 13 residues. V lost 7 bases and J lost 7, with 16 bases in between. This clonotype originated in a woman aged 45-65 years in good health and CMV-seropositive. The source material was PBMCs. The genes are TRBV6-5 and TRBJ1-2; tentatively, D is TRBD1 (5 bases). CDR3 residues: CASTLDRRGGYTF. The CDR3 DNA is TGTGCCAGCACCCTCGACAGACGTGGTGGCTACACCTTC.